Below are 27 T cell receptor beta chains sequenced from a single sample in a study of T-cell memory formation after mild COVID-19. From the 5' RACE reads, TCRdb called clonotypes with MiXCR, one entry per CDR3 protein. The table shows hundreds of thousands of distinct CDR3 sequences, with roughly a quarter occurring only once. The sequenced sample consisted of PBMCs or a T cell subset sorted from them (not recorded which). The source is an adult woman who had mild COVID-19 (a few samples of this study predate the infection). Cell type and time point are not known.

This clonotype was seen a few times. V gene TRBV12-3 or TRBV12-4 combines with J gene TRBJ2-1, with D unclear. V shed 4 bases and J shed 6 bases, with 16 bases lying between them. This CDR3 region has 15 residues. The CDR3 DNA reads TGTGCCAGCAGTTCGCCCCCTTCCCACAGCAATGAGCAGTTCTTC. Translation gives CASSSPPSHSNEQFF.

The chain employs TRBV4-1 and TRBJ1-5, with D uncertain. Between the trimmed V and J ends, which lost 0 bases and 1 base, there was a span of 4 bases. This CDR3 region has 14 residues. Germline CDR1 and CDR2: MGHRA and YSYEKL. The CDR3 DNA reads as TGCGCCAGCAGCCAAGAGAGAAGCAATCAGCCCCAGCATTTT. Translated, it gives CASSQERSNQPQHF.

CDR3 residues: CASSARGDFHYEQYF. The CDR3 DNA sequence: TGTGCCAGCAGCGCCCGGGGGGATTTTCACTACGAGCAGTACTTC. The gene calls are TRBV5-6 and TRBJ2-7, with TRBD2 matching over 7 bases. CDR3 length equals 15 residues. Per germline, CDR1 SGHDT and CDR2 YYEEEE. Unmatched junction bases numbered 10, after V lost 4 bases and J lost 3 bases.

V gene TRBV19 combines with J gene TRBJ2-1; 13 bases map to TRBD2. CDR1 is LNHDA and CDR2 is SQIVND in the germline V gene (reference sequence). V lost 1 base, J lost 5 bases, and 11 bases stayed unmatched. The CDR3 runs 19 residues. This CDR3 reads CASSIGLAGGNLRDNEQFF. CDR3 sequence (DNA): TGTGCCAGTAGTATAGGACTAGCGGGGGGCAACCTTAGGGACAATGAGCAGTTCTTC.

The rearrangement uses TRBV14 and TRBJ2-1; tentative D call: TRBD1 (6 bases). This CDR3 is 13 amino acids long. Trimming pared 0 bases from V and 9 bases from J, leaving 9 bases between. The germline CDR1 and CDR2 sequences are SGHDN and FVKESK. The CDR3 sequence: CASSQDLRGEQFF. CDR3 nucleotide sequence: TGTGCCAGCAGCCAAGATCTCAGGGGTGAGCAGTTCTTC.

The V and J genes are TRBV7-6 and TRBJ2-2, with TRBD2 matching over 11 bases. The germline CDR1 and CDR2 sequences are SGHVS and FNYEAQ. Trimming removed 3 bases from V and 3 bases from J; junction bases left unmatched: 9. The CDR3 has 18 amino acids. The CDR3 region has the DNA TGTGCCAGCAGCTTCCATCTAGCGGGAGGAGTTGACACCGGGGAGCTGTTTTTT. It is translated as CASSFHLAGGVDTGELFF.

This clonotype was seen a few times. CDR3 residues: CSAQREEETQYF. For the CDR3, the DNA is TGCAGTGCCCAGCGGGAGGAAGAGACCCAGTACTTC. The rearrangement links TRBV20-1 to TRBJ2-5, with 9 positions matching TRBD2. Trimming cost V 6 bases and J 3 bases; bases outside gene matches: 2. The CDR3 extends over 12 amino acids. Germline V lookup: CDR1 DFQATT, CDR2 SNEGSKA (reference sequence).

This sequence joins TRBV7-6 and TRBJ2-1; 7 nucleotides match TRBD2. CDR3 length: 15 residues. Germline V CDR1 and CDR2: SGHVS, FNYEAQ. The V and J ends lost 6 bases and 3 bases, in that order; junction bases with no gene match: 8. This CDR3 is CASSREAGIYNEQFF. Written as DNA, the CDR3 is TGTGCCAGCAGTAGAGAAGCGGGAATCTACAATGAGCAGTTCTTC.

In this sample, this clonotype turned up once. The chain joins TRBV12-3 or TRBV12-4 to TRBJ2-1; a possible D gene is TRBD2 (5 bases). The CDR3 is 18 amino acids. Trimming took off 1 base at V and 4 bases at J, with 20 bases between the two ends. This CDR3 is CASSLVMRVPFIYNEQFF. For the CDR3, the DNA is TGTGCCAGCAGTTTAGTGATGAGGGTCCCATTCATTTACAATGAGCAGTTCTTC.

CDR3 residues: CSVDSTGGPRNEQFF. CDR3 nucleotides: TGCAGCGTTGATTCTACGGGAGGGCCTAGGAATGAGCAGTTCTTC. The J gene is TRBJ2-1, the V gene TRBV29-1, with 8 positions matching TRBD2. CDR3 length: 15 amino acids. Germline loops: CDR1 SQVTM, CDR2 ANQGSEA. J lost 7 bases, V lost 3 bases, and 11 bases had no gene match.

In its sample, this clonotype was seen a few times. DNA for the CDR3: TGTGCCAGCAGGACTAGCGGGGCGAATGAGCAGTTCTTC. It specifies CASRTSGANEQFF. This sequence joins TRBV25-1 and TRBJ2-1; TRBD2 matches 11 bases. Germline values: CDR1 MGHDK, CDR2 SYGVNS. V was clipped by 6 bases and J by 7 bases; unmatched bases: 2. The CDR3 contains 13 residues. Full variable domain (rest looked up from reference TRBV25-1 and TRBJ2-1): EADIYQTPRYLVIGTGKKITLECSQTMGHDKMYWYQQDPGMELHLIHYSYGVNSTEKGDLSSESTVSRIRTEHFPLTLESARPSHTSQYLCASRTSGANEQFFGPGTRLTVL.

The chain carries TRBV7-7 and TRBJ2-3; 9 nucleotides agree with TRBD2. The ends lost 1 base at V and 2 bases at J; junction bases unmatched: 10. Germline loops: CDR1 SSHAT, CDR2 FNYEAQ (reference sequence). The CDR3 runs 18 residues. For the CDR3, the DNA is TGTGCCAGCAGCTTAGTGCGGGGGGGACCTCCACTCACAGATACGCAGTATTTT. This gives the protein CASSLVRGGPPLTDTQYF.

There are a few counts of this clonotype. The J gene is TRBJ2-7, the V gene TRBV6-6; 7 nucleotides agree with TRBD2. The CDR3 sequence is 14 residues long. Trimming took 6 bases from V and 4 from J; bases not matched to a gene: 9. Looked up from germline, CDR1 is MNHNY and CDR2 is SVGAGI (reference sequence). Here the CDR3 reads CASSPRAGAYEQYF. DNA for the CDR3: TGTGCCAGCAGCCCCCGGGCGGGAGCGTACGAGCAGTACTTC.

This clonotype has a handful of counts. The rearrangement uses TRBV6-6 and TRBJ1-2; 7 bases agree with TRBD1. V shed 2 bases, J shed 5 bases, and the junction held 17 bases outside the gene matches. This CDR3 region has 18 residues. CDR1 is MNHNY and CDR2 is SVGAGI in the germline V gene (reference sequence). CDR3 loop: CASSYGTAETLFPYGYTF. The CDR3 DNA is TGTGCCAGCAGTTACGGGACAGCCGAAACTTTGTTCCCGTATGGCTACACCTTC.

V is TRBV19 and J is TRBJ2-7; 12 bases match TRBD2. V shed 3 bases, J shed 5 bases, and the junction held 5 bases outside the gene matches. This CDR3 has 15 residues. CDR1 and CDR2 (germline): LNHDA, SQIVND (reference sequence). CDR3 loop: CASSMTSGRFDEQYF. Written as DNA, the CDR3 is TGTGCCAGTAGTATGACTAGCGGGAGATTCGACGAGCAGTACTTC.

This clonotype showed up just a few times. The chain employs TRBV11-3 and TRBJ1-1; D is uncertain. Germline values: CDR1 SGHNT, CDR2 YENEEA. V was trimmed by 0 bases and J by 1 base, leaving 6 bases between them. The CDR3 has 14 amino acids. The CDR3 sequence is CASSLDLGNTEAFF. The CDR3 nucleotides are TGTGCCAGCAGCTTAGATTTGGGGAACACTGAAGCTTTCTTT.

V usage is TRBV6-6 and J usage is TRBJ1-1, with 7 nucleotides matching TRBD1. The germline V gene encodes CDR1 MNHNY and CDR2 SVGAGI (reference sequence). J was trimmed by 5 bases and V by 5 bases; bases with no gene match: 5. The CDR3 contains 13 residues. The CDR3 reads CASSISQGTEAFF. As DNA, the CDR3 is TGTGCCAGCAGTATCTCACAGGGGACTGAAGCTTTCTTT.

This clonotype was seen a few times. An end of the junction does not agree with germline; a read error may underlie this. The chain couples TRBV7-7 to TRBJ2-7, with TRBD2 matching over 12 bases. The CDR3 consists of 14 residues. Germline values: CDR1 SSHAT, CDR2 FNYEAQ (reference sequence). The CDR3 bases are TGTGCTAGCAGTCAACTAGCGGGAGGCTCCGAGCAGTACTTC. As protein: CASSQLAGGSEQYF.

The chain joins TRBV29-1 to TRBJ2-3; D tentatively fits TRBD1 or TRBD2 (5 bases each). V was cut by 7 bases and J by 3 bases, with 17 bases left in between. Germline CDR1 and CDR2: SQVTM and ANQGSEA. The CDR3 is 14 amino acids. CDR3 DNA sequence: TGCAGCGCCCCGGGACCCTACAGGACAGATACGCAGTATTTT. This encodes CSAPGPYRTDTQYF.

This clonotype was found a few times. The chain uses TRBV15 and TRBJ2-3; no definite D call. The V and J ends lost 0 bases and 1 base respectively, with 8 bases between them. The germline gives CDR1 LNHNV, CDR2 YYDKDF (reference sequence). The CDR3 spans 15 residues. The CDR3 reads CATSRDYQGTDTQYF. CDR3 DNA sequence: TGTGCCACCAGCAGAGATTATCAGGGCACAGATACGCAGTATTTT.

This clonotype was observed a handful of times. This chain connects TRBV20-1 to TRBJ1-6, with 7 bases fitting TRBD1. With V trimmed by 3 bases and J by 7 bases, 12 bases remained unmatched. CDR1 and CDR2 from the germline V gene are DFQATT and SNEGSKA (reference sequence). The CDR3 totals 16 residues. The CDR3 DNA sequence: TGCAGTGCTAGGGGCGAACAGGGGCTGGGGAATTCACCCCTCCACTTT. This translates into CSARGEQGLGNSPLHF.

The count of this clonotype is one. The chain links TRBV7-3 to TRBJ2-7; 12 bases map to TRBD2. The germline V gene encodes CDR1 SGHTA and CDR2 FQGTGA. The CDR3 is 16 amino acids. V shed 6 bases and J 4 bases; nucleotides not matched to a gene: 10. The chain's CDR3 is CASSPTTSGRLYEQYF. In DNA form, the CDR3 reads TGTGCCAGCAGTCCTACGACTAGCGGGAGACTGTACGAGCAGTACTTC.

In this sample, this clonotype turned up a few times. This sequence joins TRBV24-1 and TRBJ1-5, with 9 bases aligning to TRBD1. This CDR3 spans 15 amino acids. Germline-derived CDR1 and CDR2 are KGHDR and SFDVKD. With V trimmed by 2 bases and J by 9 bases, 7 bases remained unmatched. The CDR3 here is CATSDSRQGDGPQHF. DNA for the CDR3: TGTGCCACCAGTGATTCGAGACAGGGGGATGGGCCCCAGCATTTT.

This clonotype was seen a few times. The chain joins TRBV14 to TRBJ2-2; 8 bases are shared with TRBD1. The J segment lost 1 base and the V segment lost 3 bases, leaving 7 bases of the junction unmatched. CDR1 is SGHDN, CDR2 FVKESK, per germline. This CDR3 has 17 residues. The CDR3 DNA is TGTGCCAGCAGCCATGGCGGACAGGGTGAGAACACCGGGGAGCTGTTTTTT. This sequence encodes CASSHGGQGENTGELFF.

At least ten counts were recorded for this clonotype. The V and J genes are TRBV30 and TRBJ2-1; D ambiguous. This CDR3 contains 16 residues. From germline, CDR1 is GTSNPN and CDR2 SVGIG (reference sequence). Trimming stripped 1 base from V and 2 bases from J, with 15 bases between. CDR3 protein: CAWSGPTLLAYNEQFF. The CDR3 nucleotides read TGTGCCTGGAGTGGCCCCACGTTATTGGCCTACAATGAGCAGTTCTTC.

This clonotype was picked up a small number of times. The gene calls are TRBV7-9 and TRBJ2-6; unclear D gene. The V end lost 5 bases, the J end lost 4 bases, and 15 bases lay between the germline ends. The CDR3 length is 16 residues. Germline V gene data show CDR1 as SEHNR and CDR2 as FQNEAQ (reference sequence). The CDR3 sequence is CASSPEYPRGANVLTF. DNA for the CDR3: TGTGCCAGCAGCCCCGAGTACCCAAGGGGGGCCAACGTCCTGACTTTC.

This clonotype was observed a few times. The V call is TRBV29-1, the J call TRBJ2-1; 9 nucleotides line up with TRBD2. V was pared by 0 bases and J by 15 bases, with 9 bases of the junction left unmatched. This CDR3 spans 13 amino acids. CDR1 is SQVTM, CDR2 ANQGSEA, per germline. Here the CDR3 DNA reads TGCAGCGTTGAAGATCCCTTAGCGGGGGTTCGGTTCTTC. Translation gives CSVEDPLAGVRFF.